This section outlines one TCR beta chain sequence together with its context. Germline V gene sequence: CDR1 SEHNR, CDR2 FQNEAQ (reference sequence). The CDR3 spans 12 residues. With V trimmed by 5 bases and J by 11 bases, 7 bases remained unmatched. This sample is part of a study of shared clonotypes between healthy human individuals. Only in-frame clones appear in the TCRdb table, and some are missing; sequencing was by immunoSEQ multiplex PCR. The sample yields a few million clones, almost 96% seen once. The sequenced sample consisted of naive CD4+ T cells sorted from blood. As for subset: CD45RA+ positively selected. The chain carries TRBV7-9 and TRBJ1-1, with 8 bases aligning to TRBD1. The receptor's source is a man younger than 35 in good health. The CDR3 reads CASSPTGVSAFF. The CDR3 DNA is TGTGCCAGCAGCCCGACAGGGGTAAGCGCTTTCTTT.